The 20 T cell receptor beta chains given below trace back to one sample, sequenced in a study of cytomegalovirus exposure and HLA in healthy donors. The PCR had 60 Vbeta and 13 Jbeta primers. TCRdb's copy holds only in-frame clones and misses some; the assay was immunoSEQ multiplex PCR. The data show some 76,000 clones, approximately 70% seen once. The specimen sequenced was PBMCs. These receptor sequences come from a man aged 60 to 75 in good health and CMV-seropositive.

The chain recombines TRBV9 with TRBJ1-1; D unclear. Trimming removed 6 bases at V and 5 bases at J, with 14 bases between. The CDR3 covers 13 residues. The germline gives CDR1 SGDLS, CDR2 YYNGEE. In DNA form, the CDR3 reads TGTGCCAGCACCTTCCTCTCGGGGACTGAAGCTTTCTTT. Translated: CASTFLSGTEAFF. Filled out from reference TRBV9 and TRBJ1-1, the complete variable domain reads DSGVTQTPKHLITATGQRVTLRCSPRSGDLSVYWYQQSLDQGLQFLIQYYNGEERAKGNILERFSAQQFPDLHSELNLSSLELGDSALYFCASTFLSGTEAFFGQGTRLTVV.

The chain employs TRBV28 and TRBJ1-5, with D maybe TRBD1 (6 bases). Germline V lookup: CDR1 MDHEN, CDR2 SYDVKM. This CDR3 comprises 14 residues. Trimming took 6 bases from V and 3 from J, leaving 12 bases between them. The CDR3 DNA sequence: TGTGCCAGCAGCCCGGACAGCTTCAATCAGCCCCAGCATTTT. It encodes CASSPDSFNQPQHF.

The rearrangement links TRBV27 to TRBJ1-1; 7 bases are a match to TRBD1. CDR1 MNHEY and CDR2 SMNVEV come from the germline V gene (reference sequence). The CDR3 runs 14 residues. J was trimmed by 3 bases and V by 2 bases; bases with no gene match: 3. This CDR3 is CASSLDRADTEAFF. CDR3 bases: TGTGCCAGCAGTTTAGACAGGGCGGACACTGAAGCTTTCTTT.

This chain connects TRBV11-2 to TRBJ2-3; TRBD2 matches at 12 bases. Germline values: CDR1 SGHAT, CDR2 FQNNGV. With V trimmed by 3 bases and J by 3 bases, 13 bases remained unmatched. The CDR3 contains 19 residues. DNA for the CDR3: TGTGCCAGCAGCTTCCTAGCGGGGGGGCCGGGGTTAATAACAGATACGCAGTATTTT. Its protein product is CASSFLAGGPGLITDTQYF. Combining the CDR3 with reference TRBV11-2 and TRBJ2-3 gives the whole variable domain EAGVAQSPRYKIIEKRQSVAFWCNPISGHATLYWYQQILGQGPKLLIQFQNNGVVDDSQLPKDRFSAERLKGVDSTLKIQPAKLEDSAVYLCASSFLAGGPGLITDTQYFGPGTRLTVL.

In its sample, this clone was seen a few times. V is TRBV19 and J is TRBJ1-1, with 7 bases that match TRBD1. Unmatched junction bases numbered 13, after V lost 7 bases and J lost 11 bases. Germline V CDR1 and CDR2: LNHDA, SQIVND (reference sequence). The CDR3 is 13 residues long. The CDR3 sequence is CASTPTGFREAFF. The CDR3 DNA is TGTGCCAGTACCCCGACAGGGTTTCGGGAGGCTTTCTTT.

This rearrangement joins TRBV21-1 to TRBJ1-2. TRBV21-1 is labeled a pseudogene. CDR3 size: 19 residues. CDR3 amino acids: CASSKMRLERGPICYGYTF. CDR3 DNA: TGTGCCAGCAGCAAAATGAGACTCGAGCGGGGACCGATCTGCTATGGCTACACCTTC.

This clone rates as medium-sized. The chain links TRBV27 to TRBJ1-6, with D maybe TRBD1 (6 bases). V lost 6 bases to trimming and J lost 3 bases, with 9 bases between them. CDR1 MNHEY and CDR2 SMNVEV come from the germline V gene (reference sequence). The CDR3 has 14 amino acids. This chain's CDR3 is CASRADSYNSPLHF. The CDR3 DNA sequence: TGTGCCAGCAGAGCGGACAGCTATAATTCACCCCTCCACTTT.

The V and J genes are TRBV28 and TRBJ1-6; no definite D call. Trimming removed 6 bases at V and 0 bases at J, with 9 bases between. Germline CDR1 MDHEN, CDR2 SYDVKM. The CDR3 extends over 15 amino acids. CDR3 region: CASRERSSYNSPLHF. CDR3 DNA: TGTGCCAGCAGAGAGAGGAGCTCCTATAATTCACCCCTCCACTTT.

This chain connects TRBV5-8 to TRBJ1-4; D remains ambiguous. Germline V gene data show CDR1 as SGHTS and CDR2 as YDEGEE. The CDR3 length is 15 residues. V lost 3 bases and J 8 bases, leaving 17 bases between the germline ends. CDR3 coding DNA: TGTGCCAGCAGCTCCGGACTGGGTGGGGAAGAAAAACTGTTTTTT. It specifies CASSSGLGGEEKLFF.

J is TRBJ1-5 and V is TRBV7-6; D unclear. V was pared by 1 base and J by 4 bases, with 11 bases between. The CDR3 runs 15 residues. The germline V gene encodes CDR1 SGHVS and CDR2 FNYEAQ. The CDR3 spells CASSLGAGENQPQHF. The CDR3 DNA follows: TGTGCCAGCAGCTTAGGCGCGGGAGAGAATCAGCCCCAGCATTTT.

The chain joins TRBV6-6 to TRBJ2-5, with D possibly TRBD2 on 6 matching bases. V lost 5 bases and J 4 bases, leaving 14 bases between the germline ends. The CDR3 is made up of 14 amino acids. Germline V lookup: CDR1 MNHNY, CDR2 SVGAGI (reference sequence). CDR3 sequence (DNA): TGTGCCAGCAGTAGGTTCGCGGAGGGAGAGACCCAGTACTTC. It translates to CASSRFAEGETQYF.

The rearrangement uses TRBV5-1 and TRBJ2-1, with TRBD2 identical over 9 bases. Germline lookup yields CDR1 SGHRS and CDR2 YFSETQ. J lost 8 bases, V lost 6 bases, and 6 bases had no gene match. The CDR3 contains 13 residues. CDR3 in amino acids: CASKDSGSYEQFF. DNA of the CDR3: TGCGCCAGCAAAGATAGCGGGAGTTATGAGCAGTTCTTC. Complete variable domain (other parts from reference TRBV5-1 and TRBJ2-1): KAGVTQTPRYLIKTRGQQVTLSCSPISGHRSVSWYQQTPGQGLQFLFEYFSETQRNKGNFPGRFSGRQFSNSRSEMNVSTLELGDSALYLCASKDSGSYEQFFGPGTRLTVL.

J is TRBJ1-5 and V is TRBV28, with a possible D match to TRBD1 (5 bases). CDR3 length: 14 residues. Per germline, CDR1 MDHEN and CDR2 SYDVKM. V lost 8 bases and J 2 bases, leaving 13 bases between the germline ends. The CDR3 DNA reads TGTGCCAGCTCCCGGGGGGTTGGCAATCAGCCCCAGCATTTT. Residues: CASSRGVGNQPQHF.

The J gene is TRBJ2-5, the V gene TRBV15; perhaps TRBD2 as D (7 bases). The germline V gene encodes CDR1 LNHNV and CDR2 YYDKDF (reference sequence). The CDR3 sequence is 15 residues long. Trimming stripped 1 base from V and 11 bases from J, with 20 bases between. CDR3 nucleotides: TGTGCCACCAGCAGAGGAGGGGGGGGCCTTCTTGAGCAGTACTTC. Its translation is CATSRGGGGLLEQYF.

V usage is TRBV5-1 and J usage is TRBJ2-7; 9 nucleotides agree with TRBD1. V shed 5 bases, J shed 1 base, and the junction held 19 bases outside the gene matches. This CDR3 comprises 19 residues. Germline CDR1 SGHRS, CDR2 YFSETQ. The CDR3 DNA is TGCGCCAGCAGATCAGTTCCAACAGGGGGCGATACCTGGTCCTACGAGCAGTACTTC. Its translation: CASRSVPTGGDTWSYEQYF.

The chain employs TRBV28 and TRBJ2-7, with D unresolved. The CDR3 length is 15 residues. Germline loops: CDR1 MDHEN, CDR2 SYDVKM. V was cut by 3 bases and J by 4 bases, with 16 bases left in between. CDR3 sequence reads: CASSFNPPAAYEQYF. The CDR3, as DNA: TGTGCCAGCAGTTTTAACCCCCCCGCGGCATACGAGCAGTACTTC.

This chain connects TRBV28 to TRBJ1-2; D gene uncertain. The CDR3 contains 12 residues. Between the trimmed V and J ends, which lost 5 bases and 7 bases, there was a span of 11 bases. In germline, CDR1 is MDHEN, CDR2 SYDVKM. The CDR3: CASSALIGGYTF. CDR3 nucleotides: TGTGCCAGCAGTGCCCTAATCGGTGGCTACACCTTC.

The V gene is TRBV7-2, the J gene TRBJ2-7, with D perhaps matching TRBD1 (6 bases). Germline values: CDR1 SGHTA, CDR2 FQGNSA. This CDR3 has 15 amino acids. Trimming removed 2 bases from V and 3 bases from J, with 14 bases in between. In nucleotides, the CDR3 is TGTGCCAGCAGCTTACAGGGGATGGGCCGCTACGAGCAGTACTTC. It translates to CASSLQGMGRYEQYF.

The chain carries TRBV11-2 and TRBJ2-1; TRBD2 might be the D (5 bases). The V and J ends lost 5 bases and 7 bases respectively, with 15 bases between them. This CDR3 comprises 14 residues. Germline values: CDR1 SGHAT, CDR2 FQNNGV. The CDR3 DNA sequence: TGTGCCAGCAGCGTTGAGGTGGGAGTGAATGAGCAGTTCTTC. This translates into CASSVEVGVNEQFF.

This clone was picked up a small number of times. The chain employs TRBV6-5 and TRBJ1-2; the D gene is possibly TRBD1 (5 bases). There are 14 residues in the CDR3. The germline CDR1 and CDR2 sequences are MNHEY and SVGAGI. Trimming took 0 bases from V and 1 from J, leaving 6 bases between them. The CDR3 here is CASSYSRGNYGYTF. For the CDR3, the DNA is TGTGCCAGCAGTTACTCTAGGGGTAACTATGGCTACACCTTC.